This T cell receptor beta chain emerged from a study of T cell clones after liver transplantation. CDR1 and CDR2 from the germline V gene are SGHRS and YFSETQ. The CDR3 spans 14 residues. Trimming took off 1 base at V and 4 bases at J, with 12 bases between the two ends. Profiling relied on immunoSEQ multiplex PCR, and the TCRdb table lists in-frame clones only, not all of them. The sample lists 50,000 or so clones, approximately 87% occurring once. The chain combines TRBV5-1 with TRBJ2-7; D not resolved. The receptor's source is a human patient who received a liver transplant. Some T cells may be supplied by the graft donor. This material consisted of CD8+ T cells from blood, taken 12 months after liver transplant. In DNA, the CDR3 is TGCGCCAGCAGCTTGCCTGGGAACCGGTACGAGCAGTACTTC. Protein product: CASSLPGNRYEQYF.